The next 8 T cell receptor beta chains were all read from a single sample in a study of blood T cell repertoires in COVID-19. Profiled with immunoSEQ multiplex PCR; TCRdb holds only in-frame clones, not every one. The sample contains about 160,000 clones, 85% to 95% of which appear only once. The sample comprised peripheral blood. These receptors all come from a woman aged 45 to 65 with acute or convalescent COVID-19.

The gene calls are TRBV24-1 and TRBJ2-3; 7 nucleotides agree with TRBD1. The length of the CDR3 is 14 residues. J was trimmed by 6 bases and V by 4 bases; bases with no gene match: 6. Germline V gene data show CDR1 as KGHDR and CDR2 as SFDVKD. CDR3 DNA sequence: TGTGCCACCAGTGAACGGACACAGGGGGATACGCAGTATTTT. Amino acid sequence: CATSERTQGDTQYF.

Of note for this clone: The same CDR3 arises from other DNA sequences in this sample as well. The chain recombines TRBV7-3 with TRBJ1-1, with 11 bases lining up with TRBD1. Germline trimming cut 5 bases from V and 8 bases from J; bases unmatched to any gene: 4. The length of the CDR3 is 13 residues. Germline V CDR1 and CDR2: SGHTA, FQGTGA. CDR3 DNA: TGTGCCAGCAGCCCCGGGACAGGGGGGGAAGCTTTCTTT. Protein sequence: CASSPGTGGEAFF.

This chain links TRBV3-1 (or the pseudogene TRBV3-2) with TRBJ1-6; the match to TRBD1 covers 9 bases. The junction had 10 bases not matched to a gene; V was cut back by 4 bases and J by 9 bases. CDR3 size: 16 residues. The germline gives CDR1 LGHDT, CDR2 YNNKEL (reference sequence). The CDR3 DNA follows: TGTGCCAGCAGCCCCTTTGCAACAGGGGGCATTTCACCCCTCCACTTT. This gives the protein CASSPFATGGISPLHF.

CDR3 DNA: TGTGCCAGCAGCCAAGTTCGGACAGCTGGAAACACCATATATTTT. It translates to CASSQVRTAGNTIYF. This rearrangement joins TRBV3-1 (or the pseudogene TRBV3-2) to TRBJ1-3; TRBD1 might be the D (6 bases). CDR1 and CDR2 (germline): LGHDT, YNNKEL (reference sequence). The ends were cut back, 1 base at V and 2 bases at J, with 9 bases in the middle. The CDR3 has 15 residues.

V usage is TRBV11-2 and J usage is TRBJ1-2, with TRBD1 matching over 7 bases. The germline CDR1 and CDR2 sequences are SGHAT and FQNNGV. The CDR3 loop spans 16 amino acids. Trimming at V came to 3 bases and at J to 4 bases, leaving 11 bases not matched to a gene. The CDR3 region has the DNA TGTGCCAGCAGCTTTACAACAGGGGCGCAGGGCTATGGCTACACCTTC. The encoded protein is CASSFTTGAQGYGYTF.

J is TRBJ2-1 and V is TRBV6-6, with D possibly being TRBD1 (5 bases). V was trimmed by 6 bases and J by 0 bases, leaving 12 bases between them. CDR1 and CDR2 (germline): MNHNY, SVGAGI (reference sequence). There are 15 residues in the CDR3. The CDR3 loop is CASRSTASSYNEQFF. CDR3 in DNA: TGTGCCAGCAGGTCGACAGCGAGCTCCTACAATGAGCAGTTCTTC.

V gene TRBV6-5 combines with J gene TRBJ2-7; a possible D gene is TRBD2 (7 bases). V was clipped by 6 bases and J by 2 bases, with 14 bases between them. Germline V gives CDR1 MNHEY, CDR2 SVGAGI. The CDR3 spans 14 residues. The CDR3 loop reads CASRREAGAYEQYF. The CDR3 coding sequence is TGTGCCAGCAGACGGGAGGCAGGGGCCTACGAGCAGTACTTC.

CDR3 nucleotide sequence: TGTGCCAGCAGTTCCCTCTCTGGGGAGCTGTTTTTT. As protein: CASSSLSGELFF. The V and J genes are TRBV28 and TRBJ2-2; D unresolved. The CDR3 loop spans 12 amino acids. Germline V gene lookup returns CDR1 MDHEN and CDR2 SYDVKM. V was shortened by 4 bases and J by 8 bases, with 8 bases between the two germline ends.